This TCR beta chain came from a study of blood T cell repertoires in COVID-19. V dropped 0 bases and J dropped 8; count of bases not matched to a gene: 5. The CDR3 runs to 15 residues. Germline V CDR1 and CDR2: SGHRS, YFSETQ. Method: immunoSEQ multiplex PCR; TCRdb's copy keeps in-frame clones and lacks some. The table records 300,000 or so clones, about 84% of them present only once. V gene TRBV5-1 combines with J gene TRBJ1-4; 9 nucleotides align to TRBD1. The TCR was taken from a woman between 50 and 59 years old with acute or convalescent COVID-19. The specimen sequenced was peripheral blood. In nucleotides, the CDR3 is TGCGCCAGCAGCTTGGAGGGACAGGGTGGGGAAAAACTGTTTTTT. This sequence encodes CASSLEGQGGEKLFF.